Below are 2 T cell receptor beta chains sequenced from a single sample in a study of blood T cell repertoires in COVID-19 (dated by TCRdb to 2019 to 2021). Libraries were built with the immunoSEQ multiplex PCR assay. TCRdb holds this immuneACCESS table with in-frame rearrangements only. Some clones are missing; in checked studies, unresolved V genes explain under half, and the rest has no known cause. This sample lists about 150,000 clones; about 80% were detected once. In total, the top ten clones hold approximately 3% of the sample. The source material was peripheral blood. The receptors stem from an elderly woman with acute or convalescent COVID-19.

This clone was recorded once. The V gene is TRBV7-9, the J gene TRBJ1-4; TRBD1 might be the D (6 bases). V was pared by 5 bases and J by 4 bases, with 14 bases between. Germline CDR1 reads SEHNR; CDR2 reads FQNEAQ (reference sequence). This CDR3 contains 15 residues. The CDR3 DNA reads TGTGCCAGCAGCCAGATGGACAGTTATAATGAAAAACTGTTTTTT. Protein sequence: CASSQMDSYNEKLFF.

The J gene is TRBJ1-1, the V gene TRBV5-1; D remains unclear. The germline V and J ends were trimmed by 1 base and 5 bases, with 12 bases remaining between them. The CDR3 consists of 14 residues. Germline-derived CDR1 and CDR2 are SGHRS and YFSETQ. CDR3 loop: CASSLSGEGTEAFF. DNA for the CDR3: TGCGCCAGCAGCTTGTCCGGGGAAGGAACTGAAGCTTTCTTT. Combining the CDR3 with reference TRBV5-1 and TRBJ1-1 gives the whole variable domain KAGVTQTPRYLIKTRGQQVTLSCSPISGHRSVSWYQQTPGQGLQFLFEYFSETQRNKGNFPGRFSGRQFSNSRSEMNVSTLELGDSALYLCASSLSGEGTEAFFGQGTRLTVV.